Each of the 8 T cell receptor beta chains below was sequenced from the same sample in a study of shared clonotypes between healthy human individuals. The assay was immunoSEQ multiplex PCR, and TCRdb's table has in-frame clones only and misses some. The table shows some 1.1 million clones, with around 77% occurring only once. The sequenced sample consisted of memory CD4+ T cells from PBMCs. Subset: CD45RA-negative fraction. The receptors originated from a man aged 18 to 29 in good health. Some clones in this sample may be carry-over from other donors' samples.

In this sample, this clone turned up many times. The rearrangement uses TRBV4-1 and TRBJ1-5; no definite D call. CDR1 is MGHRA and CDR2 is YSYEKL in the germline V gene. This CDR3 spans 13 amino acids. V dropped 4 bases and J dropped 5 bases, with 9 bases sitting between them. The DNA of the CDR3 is TGCGCCAGCAGCCTCGAACGGGATCAGCCCCAGCATTTT. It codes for CASSLERDQPQHF.

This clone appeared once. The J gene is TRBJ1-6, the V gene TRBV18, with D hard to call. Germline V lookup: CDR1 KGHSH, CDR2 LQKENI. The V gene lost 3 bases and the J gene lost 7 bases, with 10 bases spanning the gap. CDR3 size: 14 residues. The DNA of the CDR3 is TGTGCCAGCTCACCGAATGGACTAAATTCACCCCTCCACTTT. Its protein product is CASSPNGLNSPLHF.

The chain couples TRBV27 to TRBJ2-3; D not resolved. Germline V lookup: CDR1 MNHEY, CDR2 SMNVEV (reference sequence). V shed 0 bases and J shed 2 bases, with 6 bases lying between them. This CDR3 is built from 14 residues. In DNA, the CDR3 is TGTGCCAGCAGTTTATCGCGGAACACAGATACGCAGTATTTT. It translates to CASSLSRNTDTQYF.

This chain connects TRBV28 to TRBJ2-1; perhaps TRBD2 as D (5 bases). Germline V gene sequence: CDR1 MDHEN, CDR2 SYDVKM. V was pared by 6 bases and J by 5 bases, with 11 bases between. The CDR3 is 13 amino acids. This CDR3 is CASRQNGNNEQFF. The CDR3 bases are TGTGCCAGCAGACAAAACGGGAACAATGAGCAGTTCTTC.

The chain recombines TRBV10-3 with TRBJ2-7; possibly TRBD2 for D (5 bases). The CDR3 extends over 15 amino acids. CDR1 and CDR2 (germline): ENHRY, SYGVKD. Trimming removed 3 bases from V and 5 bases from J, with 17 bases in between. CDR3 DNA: TGTGCCATCAGTGAAGGTTCGGGTCGGCGGGACGAGCAGTACTTC. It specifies CAISEGSGRRDEQYF.

The CDR3 DNA follows: TGTGCCAGCTCACCAATTGGGGGAGGGAGCTCCTACGAGCAGTACTTC. Translation gives CASSPIGGGSSYEQYF. V is TRBV18 and J is TRBJ2-7; TRBD2 agrees at 7 bases. The CDR3 is made up of 16 amino acids. Losses at the gene ends were 2 bases for V and 0 bases for J; bases not matched to a gene: 7. Germline loops: CDR1 KGHSH, CDR2 LQKENI.

Here the CDR3 reads CATSRDGATTSGANVLTF. CDR3 sequence (DNA): TGTGCCACCAGCAGAGATGGAGCGACAACCTCTGGGGCCAACGTCCTGACTTTC. The V and J genes are TRBV15 and TRBJ2-6; D ambiguous. The CDR3 is 18 residues long. Germline assignment: CDR1 LNHNV and CDR2 YYDKDF (reference sequence). V was shortened by 0 bases and J by 0 bases, with 12 bases between the two germline ends.

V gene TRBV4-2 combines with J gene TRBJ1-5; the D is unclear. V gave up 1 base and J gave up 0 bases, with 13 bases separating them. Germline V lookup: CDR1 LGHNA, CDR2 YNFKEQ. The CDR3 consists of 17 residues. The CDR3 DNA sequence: TGTGCCAGCAGCCAAGGACGGATGAGCAATAGCAATCAGCCCCAGCATTTT. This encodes CASSQGRMSNSNQPQHF.